What follows are 8 T cell receptor beta chains derived from one specimen sequenced in a study of regulatory T cells in long-lasting Graves disease. Specified time point: newly diagnosed GD, antithyroid drugs for less than 3 months. Generation of the TCR library employed RNA extracted from PBMCs. To make TCR beta libraries, researchers used iRepertoire HTBI primers and Arm-PCR of CDR3 regions. One entry per CDR3 protein, called by TCRdb with MiXCR from the multiplex PCR reads. Found here are roughly 380,000 distinct CDR3 sequences, over 15% of them singletons; the top ten hold 25% to 30%. This sample was shared with a second study, whose subject was T cells in Graves' hyperthyroidism and ophthalmopathy.

The source was peripheral blood mononuclear cells (PBMCs), collected at new diagnosis, from a patient treated with antithyroid drugs. These receptors were taken from a man aged 40-49 years with Graves disease.

This clonotype has a handful of counts. The chain carries TRBV7-9 and TRBJ1-4; D is undetermined. CDR1 SEHNR and CDR2 FQNEAQ come from the germline V gene (reference sequence). This CDR3 region has 16 residues. Trimming removed 3 bases from V and 0 bases from J, with 11 bases in between. The CDR3 region is CASSLGRRATNEKLFF. CDR3 DNA sequence: TGTGCCAGCAGCTTGGGTAGGCGGGCAACTAATGAAAAACTGTTTTTT.

This clonotype was picked up many times. The chain recombines TRBV24-1 with TRBJ2-1, with TRBD2 matching 11 bases. Germline assignment: CDR1 KGHDR and CDR2 SFDVKD. With 4 bases clipped from V and 9 bases from J, the junction kept 7 bases outside the gene matches. This CDR3 has 15 amino acids. CDR3: CATSETGTSGPEQFF. DNA for the CDR3: TGTGCCACCAGTGAGACCGGGACTAGCGGACCTGAGCAGTTCTTC.

As regards this clonotype: A single base separates this from a much larger clone, so it may be a read error. This sequence joins TRBV5-1 and TRBJ1-6, with 8 nucleotides matching TRBD1. There are 15 residues in the CDR3. The germline V gene has CDR1 SGHRS and CDR2 YFSETQ. CDR3 sequence reads: CTSSLDRVGYSPLHF. The DNA of the CDR3 is TGCACCAGCAGCTTGGACAGGGTCGGTTATTCACCCCTCCACTTT.

This clonotype was counted ten times or more. This chain joins TRBV5-4 and TRBJ2-5; 8 bases fit TRBD1. Per germline, CDR1 SGHNT and CDR2 YYREEE (reference sequence). CDR3 length: 20 amino acids. Trimming cost V 3 bases and J 2 bases; bases outside gene matches: 21. In DNA, the CDR3 is TGTGCCAGCAGCTCCCGCGGGACAGGAGAGCGGTGGGACAAACAAGAGACCCAGTACTTC. Protein: CASSSRGTGERWDKQETQYF. The complete variable domain, with remaining parts taken from reference TRBV5-4 and TRBJ2-5, reads ETGVTQSPTHLIKTRGQQVTLRCSSQSGHNTVSWYQQALGQGPQFIFQYYREEENGRGNFPPRFSGLQFPNYSSELNVNALELDDSALYLCASSSRGTGERWDKQETQYFGPGTRLLVL.

Ten or more counts support this clonotype. The V and J genes are TRBV3-1 and TRBJ2-1; tentatively, D is TRBD1 or TRBD2 (5 bases each). Per the germline V gene, CDR1 is LGHDT and CDR2 is YNNKEL (reference sequence). The CDR3 runs to 16 residues. Trimming cost V 2 bases and J 7 bases, with 18 bases left between them. This chain's CDR3 is CASSQLLRGGGNEQFF. The CDR3 DNA is TGTGCCAGCAGCCAATTGCTTAGGGGTGGCGGGAATGAGCAGTTCTTC.

Many counts were recorded for this clonotype. The chain employs TRBV30 and TRBJ2-1; D unclear. V was shortened by 5 bases and J by 2 bases, with 13 bases between the two germline ends. Per the germline V gene, CDR1 is GTSNPN and CDR2 is SVGIG (reference sequence). This CDR3 is built from 14 residues. DNA for the CDR3: TGTGCCTGGGGGCCCCCCCTGGCCTACAATGAGCAGTTCTTC. Its protein is CAWGPPLAYNEQFF.

This clonotype appeared a few times. The chain has TRBV7-2 and TRBJ2-2; possible D gene TRBD2, 7 bases. Looked up from germline, CDR1 is SGHTA and CDR2 is FQGNSA. The CDR3 runs to 16 residues. The ends were cut back, 1 base at V and 6 bases at J, with 15 bases in the middle. The CDR3 region has the DNA TGTGCCAGCAGCTTAGAGGGGGGGGGCCTCGCCGGGGAGCTGTTTTTT. Protein product: CASSLEGGGLAGELFF.

On this clonotype itself: The junction and the germline gene differ at one end; a read error may be behind it. This chain connects TRBV4-2 to TRBJ2-3; D remains unclear. Germline CDR1 reads LGHNA; CDR2 reads YNFKEQ. The CDR3 sequence is 9 residues long. CDR3 region: CASNTYPPF. CDR3 DNA: TGTGCCAGCAACACCTACCCCCCTTTT.